A single sample is the source of the 5 T cell receptor beta chains below, sequenced in a study of T cell responses to AZD1222 COVID-19 vaccine. The assay was immunoSEQ multiplex PCR, and TCRdb's table has in-frame clones only and misses some. The data show about 110,000 clones, with 92% seen just once and 6% to 9% held by the top ten. The material sequenced was peripheral blood, taken 28 days after the second AZD1222 dose. Every receptor here comes from an adult who received the AZD1222 COVID-19 vaccine.

The chain uses TRBV7-2 and TRBJ1-2, with TRBD1 as a possible D gene (5 bases). V was shortened by 5 bases and J by 2 bases, with 15 bases between the two germline ends. The CDR3 is 15 amino acids. Germline CDR1 reads SGHTA; CDR2 reads FQGNSA. The DNA for the CDR3 is TGTGCCAGCAGCCCGGGGGGGGGTTCGAACTATGGCTACACCTTC. Protein product: CASSPGGGSNYGYTF. The variable domain in full, with the rest retrieved from reference TRBV7-2 and TRBJ1-2, is GAGVSQSPSNKVTEKGKDVELRCDPISGHTALYWYRQSLGQGLEFLIYFQGNSAPDKSGLPSDRFSAERTGGSVSTLTIQRTQQEDSAVYLCASSPGGGSNYGYTFGSGTRLTVV.

The rearrangement uses TRBV14 and TRBJ2-7; 8 bases align to TRBD1. The length of the CDR3 is 14 residues. Per germline, CDR1 SGHDN and CDR2 FVKESK. The V gene end was trimmed by 4 bases and the J gene end by 3 bases; junction bases not matched to a gene: 5. The CDR3 DNA reads TGTGCCAGCAGCCTGCGGGACAGGAACTACGAGCAGTACTTC. It translates to CASSLRDRNYEQYF.

V and J are TRBV7-8 and TRBJ2-1; 12 bases align to TRBD2. Germline V gene sequence: CDR1 SGHVS, CDR2 FQNEAQ. The CDR3 covers 15 residues. V was clipped by 5 bases and J by 10 bases; unmatched bases: 9. CDR3 DNA: TGTGCCAGCAGCAGGACTAGCGGGAACGCTGGAGAGCAGTTCTTC. Translating it yields CASSRTSGNAGEQFF.

The V gene is TRBV4-2, the J gene TRBJ1-5; 10 positions agree with TRBD1. The germline V gene encodes CDR1 LGHNA and CDR2 YNFKEQ. The junction had 6 bases not matched to a gene; V was cut back by 0 bases and J by 7 bases. The CDR3 extends over 16 amino acids. CDR3 amino acids: CASSQDYGQGGQPQHF. CDR3 coding DNA: TGTGCCAGCAGCCAAGACTACGGACAGGGGGGACAGCCCCAGCATTTT.

V gene TRBV2 combines with J gene TRBJ2-7; tentative D call: TRBD1 (5 bases). The germline V and J ends were trimmed by 4 bases and 1 base, with 14 bases remaining between them. This CDR3 contains 15 residues. Germline V gives CDR1 SNHLY, CDR2 FYNNEI. CDR3 region: CASSASDSLSYEQYF. Here the CDR3 DNA reads TGTGCCAGCAGTGCCTCAGACAGTTTGTCCTACGAGCAGTACTTC.